A selection of T cell receptor beta chains follows, all from one sample in a study of T-cell reconstitution after alpha-beta-depleted transplantation in children. TCRdb re-called the PCR reads with MiXCR, one entry per CDR3 protein. This sample has roughly 300,000 distinct CDR3 sequences, with 9.5% to 13% found just once. This material consisted of peripheral blood, taken 180 days after TCRalphabeta/CD19-depleted stem cell transplant. The receptors derive from a male patient aged 2-15 years who had a stem cell transplant for chronic granulomatous disease, so the T cells may come from the graft donor. The CDR3 runs from the conserved cysteine through the conserved F or W. A D gene is named only where the DNA matches it firmly. The size of a clone is reported for some rows only, either as once, few or many, or as a class for expanded clones.

D | J | V | size | DNA | CDR3
TRBD2 | TRBJ2-3 | TRBV5-1 | many | TGCGCCAGCAGCCTAGAACTAGCGGAGCGCACAGATACGCAGTATTTT | CASSLELAERTDTQYF
- | TRBJ2-7 | TRBV28 | many | TGTGCCAGTCGGGCCGCAGCCGGCTCCGAGCAGTACTTC | CASRAAAGSEQYF
- | TRBJ2-2 | TRBV6-2/TRBV6-3 | many | TGTGCCAGCAGTTATGGCGGGGGCTCCGGGGAGCTGTTTTTT | CASSYGGGSGELFF
- | TRBJ2-7 | TRBV5-1 | many | TGCGCCAGCAGCTCCGGGACCCCCTCCTTGGGCGAGCAGTACTTC | CASSSGTPSLGEQYF
- | TRBJ1-5 | TRBV28 | many | TGTGCCACCCACAGTGTGCGCAATCAGCCCCAGCATTTT | CATHSVRNQPQHF
TRBD1 | TRBJ1-1 | TRBV5-1 | many | TGCGCCAGCAGCGCACCGGGACAGGGAATTATGAACACTGAAGCTTTCTTT | CASSAPGQGIMNTEAFF
- | TRBJ1-5 | TRBV20-1 | many | TGCAGTGCTAGAGATACTACAGAGGGAGGTCAGCCCCAGCATTTT | CSARDTTEGGQPQHF
- | TRBJ2-3 | TRBV3-1 | many | TGTGCCAGCAGCCAAGGGGCCCCCGATACGCAGTATTTT | CASSQGAPDTQYF
- | TRBJ2-4 | TRBV18 | many | TGTGCCAGCTCTCAGGGCGGCCGAGTCAGCAAAAACATTCAGTACTTC | CASSQGGRVSKNIQYF
- | TRBJ2-2 | TRBV2 | medium-sized | TGTGCCAGGGAAACGGGCAACACCGGGGAGCTGTTTTTT | CARETGNTGELFF
TRBD2 | TRBJ2-1 | TRBV27 | many | TGTGCCAGCAGTACATGGACTAGCGGGACCAATGAGCAGTTCTTC | CASSTWTSGTNEQFF
TRBD2 | TRBJ2-1 | TRBV11-2 | many | TGTGCCAGCAGCTTGCTAGCGGGAGGAGTGCGCGATGAGCAGTTCTTC | CASSLLAGGVRDEQFF
TRBD2 | TRBJ2-1 | TRBV20-1 | many | TGCAGTGCTAGAGCGGGGACTATTGATGAGCAGTTCTTC | CSARAGTIDEQFF
TRBD1 | TRBJ2-2 | TRBV5-1 | many | TGCGCCAGCAGCACACAGGGGTTCGGGGAGCTGTTTTTT | CASSTQGFGELFF
TRBD1 | TRBJ2-4 | TRBV3-1 | many | TGTGCCAGCAGCCAAGACCCCCCGGGACAGAGAAACATTCAGTACTTC | CASSQDPPGQRNIQYF
- | TRBJ2-7 | TRBV10-3 | many | TGTGCCATCAGCCCGGGATCCGTCGAGCAGTACTTC | CAISPGSVEQYF
- | TRBJ2-7 | TRBV5-5 | many | TGTGCCAGCAGCTTCGTACAGGTGACCTACGAGCAGTACTTC | CASSFVQVTYEQYF
TRBD2 | TRBJ2-5 | TRBV19 | few | TGTGCCAGTAGTATTCGAGTAGCGGGACAACAAGAGACCCAGTACTTC | CASSIRVAGQQETQYF
- | TRBJ2-5 | TRBV7-2 | many | TGTGCCAGCAGCGAGCGGACACGGGAGACCCAGTACTTC | CASSERTRETQYF
- | TRBJ2-4 | TRBV14 | few | TGTGCCAGCAGCCAGCGGACAGCCTCCAAAAACATTCAGTACTTC | CASSQRTASKNIQYF
- | TRBJ2-7 | TRBV12-3/TRBV12-4 | many | TGTGCCAGCAGTTTCGGGCGGCAAAACGAGCAGTACTTC | CASSFGRQNEQYF
TRBD2 | TRBJ2-3 | TRBV29-1 | many | TGCAGTGGGATTCTCTTGCGGGAGGCCATAGATACGCAGTATTTT | CSGILLREAIDTQYF
- | TRBJ1-5 | TRBV4-2 | - | TGTGCCAGCAGCCAAGTCGGGCAGCCCCAGCATTTT | CASSQVGQPQHF
TRBD2 | TRBJ2-7 | TRBV7-9 | many | TGTGCCAGCAGCTTTGTGGGGGGGTCTTACGAGCAGTACTTC | CASSFVGGSYEQYF
- | TRBJ2-5 | TRBV7-9 | many | TGTGCCAGCAGGTCAGGGGAAGAGACCCAGTACTTC | CASRSGEETQYF
TRBD2 | TRBJ2-1 | TRBV7-9 | few | TGTGCCAGCAGCCCTAGTGCCGGACTAGCGGACTACAATGAGCAGTTCTTC | CASSPSAGLADYNEQFF